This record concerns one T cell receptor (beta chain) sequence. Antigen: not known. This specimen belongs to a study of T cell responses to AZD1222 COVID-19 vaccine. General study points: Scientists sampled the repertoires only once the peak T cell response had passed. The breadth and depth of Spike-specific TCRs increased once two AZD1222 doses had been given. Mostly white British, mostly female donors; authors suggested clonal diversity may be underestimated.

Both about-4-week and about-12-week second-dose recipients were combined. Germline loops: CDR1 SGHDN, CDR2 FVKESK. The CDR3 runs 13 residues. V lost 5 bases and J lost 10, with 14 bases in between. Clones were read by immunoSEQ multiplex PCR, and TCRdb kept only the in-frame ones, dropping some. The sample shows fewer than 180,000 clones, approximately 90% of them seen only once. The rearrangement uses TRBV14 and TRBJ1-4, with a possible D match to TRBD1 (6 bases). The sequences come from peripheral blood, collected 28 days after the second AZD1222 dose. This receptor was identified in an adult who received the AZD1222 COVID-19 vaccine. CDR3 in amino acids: CASSSRGGGKLFF. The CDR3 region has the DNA TGTGCCAGCAGCTCCAGGGGAGGGGGAAAACTGTTTTTT.